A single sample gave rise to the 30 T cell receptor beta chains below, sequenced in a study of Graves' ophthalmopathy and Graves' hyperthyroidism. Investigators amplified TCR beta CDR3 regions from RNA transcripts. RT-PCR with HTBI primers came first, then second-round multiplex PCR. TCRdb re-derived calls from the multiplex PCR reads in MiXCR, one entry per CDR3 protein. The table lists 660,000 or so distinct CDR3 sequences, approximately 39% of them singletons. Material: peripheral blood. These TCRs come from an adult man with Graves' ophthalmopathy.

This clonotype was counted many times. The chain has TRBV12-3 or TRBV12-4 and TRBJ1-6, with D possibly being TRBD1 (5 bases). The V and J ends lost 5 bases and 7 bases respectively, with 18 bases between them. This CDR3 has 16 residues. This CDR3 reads CASSTPTGTDNSPLHF. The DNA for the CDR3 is TGTGCCAGCAGTACCCCCACGGGGACGGACAATTCACCCCTCCACTTT.

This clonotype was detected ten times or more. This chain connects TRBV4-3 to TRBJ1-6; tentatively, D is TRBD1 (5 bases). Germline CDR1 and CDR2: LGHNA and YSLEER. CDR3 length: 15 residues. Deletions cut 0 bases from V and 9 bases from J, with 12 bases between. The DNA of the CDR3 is TGCGCCAGCAGCCAAGATGCGGGGCTGGGTTCACCCCTCCACTTT. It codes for CASSQDAGLGSPLHF.

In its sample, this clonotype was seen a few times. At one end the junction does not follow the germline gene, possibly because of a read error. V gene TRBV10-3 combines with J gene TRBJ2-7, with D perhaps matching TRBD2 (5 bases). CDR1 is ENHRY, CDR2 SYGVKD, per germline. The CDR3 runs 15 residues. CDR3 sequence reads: CASSILSAISYEQYF. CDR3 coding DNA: TGTGCCAGCAGTATTCTTAGCGCGATATCCTACGAGCAGTACTTC.

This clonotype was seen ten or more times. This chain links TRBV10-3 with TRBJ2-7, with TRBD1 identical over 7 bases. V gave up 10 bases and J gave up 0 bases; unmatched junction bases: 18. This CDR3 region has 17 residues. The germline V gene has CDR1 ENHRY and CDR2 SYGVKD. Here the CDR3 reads CASRRQGQSRPSYEQYF. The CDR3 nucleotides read TGTGCCAGCAGACGCCAGGGACAGAGTCGTCCCTCCTACGAGCAGTACTTC.

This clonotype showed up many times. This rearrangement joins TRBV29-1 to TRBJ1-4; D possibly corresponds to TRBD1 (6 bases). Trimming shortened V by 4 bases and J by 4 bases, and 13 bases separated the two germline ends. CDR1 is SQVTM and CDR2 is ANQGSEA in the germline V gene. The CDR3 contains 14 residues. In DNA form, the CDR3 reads TGCAGCGTTGCCCTACAGGGCCATAATGAAAAACTGTTTTTT. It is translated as CSVALQGHNEKLFF.

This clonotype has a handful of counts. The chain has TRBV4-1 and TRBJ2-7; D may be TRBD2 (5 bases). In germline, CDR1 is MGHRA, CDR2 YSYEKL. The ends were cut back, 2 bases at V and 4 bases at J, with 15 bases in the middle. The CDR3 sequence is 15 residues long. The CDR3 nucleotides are TGCGCCAGCAGCCAACCCCAGTCCGGACTTTACGAGCAGTACTTC. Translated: CASSQPQSGLYEQYF.

The CDR3 sequence is CSAMTANYGYTF. The CDR3 region has the DNA TGCAGCGCCATGACAGCTAACTATGGCTACACCTTC. The chain combines TRBV29-1 with TRBJ1-2, with a possible D match to TRBD1 (5 bases). CDR3 length: 12 residues. V was clipped by 7 bases and J by 0 bases, with 9 bases between them. CDR1 and CDR2 from the germline V gene are SQVTM and ANQGSEA. The full variable domain, its missing parts supplied by reference TRBV29-1 and TRBJ1-2, is SAVISQKPSRDICQRGTSLTIQCQVDSQVTMMFWYRQQPGQSLTLIATANQGSEATYESGFVIDKFPISRPNLTFSTLTVSNMSPEDSSIYLCSAMTANYGYTFGSGTRLTVV.

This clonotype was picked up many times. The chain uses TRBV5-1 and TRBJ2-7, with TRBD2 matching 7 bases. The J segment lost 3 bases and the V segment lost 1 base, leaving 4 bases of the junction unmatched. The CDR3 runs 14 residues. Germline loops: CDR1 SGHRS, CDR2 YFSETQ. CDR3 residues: CASSLSAGIYEQYF. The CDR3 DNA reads TGCGCCAGCAGCTTGTCAGCGGGGATCTACGAGCAGTACTTC.

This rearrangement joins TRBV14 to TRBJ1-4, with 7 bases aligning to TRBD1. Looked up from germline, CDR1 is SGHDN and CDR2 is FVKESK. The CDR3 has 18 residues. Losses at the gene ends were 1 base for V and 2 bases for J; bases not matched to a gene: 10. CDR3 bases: TGTGCCAGCAGCCAAGCGGAAGGCAGGGGGTACACTAATGAAAAACTGTTTTTT. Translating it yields CASSQAEGRGYTNEKLFF. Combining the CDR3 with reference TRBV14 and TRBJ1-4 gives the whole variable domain EAGVTQFPSHSVIEKGQTVTLRCDPISGHDNLYWYRRVMGKEIKFLLHFVKESKQDESGMPNNRFLAERTGGTYSTLKVQPAELEDSGVYFCASSQAEGRGYTNEKLFFGSGTQLSVL.

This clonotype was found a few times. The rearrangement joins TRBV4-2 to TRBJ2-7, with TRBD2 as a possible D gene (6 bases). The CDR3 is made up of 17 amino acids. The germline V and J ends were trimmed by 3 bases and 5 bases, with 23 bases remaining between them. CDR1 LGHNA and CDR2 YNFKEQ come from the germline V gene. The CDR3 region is CASSQSDTGSGVHEQYF. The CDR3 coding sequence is TGTGCCAGCAGCCAGTCTGATACCGGGTCGGGGGTCCACGAGCAGTACTTC.

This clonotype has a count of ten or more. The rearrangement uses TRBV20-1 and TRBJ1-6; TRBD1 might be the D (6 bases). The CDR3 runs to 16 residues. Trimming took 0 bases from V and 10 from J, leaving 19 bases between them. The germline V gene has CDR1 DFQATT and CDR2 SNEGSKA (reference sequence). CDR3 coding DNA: TGCAGTGCTAGAGATCGAGGGTCAACAGGGAACTCACCCCTCCACTTT. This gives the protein CSARDRGSTGNSPLHF.

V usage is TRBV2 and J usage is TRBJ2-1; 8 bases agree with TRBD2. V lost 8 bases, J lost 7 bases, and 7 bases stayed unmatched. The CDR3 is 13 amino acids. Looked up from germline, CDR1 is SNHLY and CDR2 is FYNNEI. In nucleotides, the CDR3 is TGTGCCAGCGGGACTAGATCTTGGAATGAGCAGTTCTTC. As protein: CASGTRSWNEQFF.

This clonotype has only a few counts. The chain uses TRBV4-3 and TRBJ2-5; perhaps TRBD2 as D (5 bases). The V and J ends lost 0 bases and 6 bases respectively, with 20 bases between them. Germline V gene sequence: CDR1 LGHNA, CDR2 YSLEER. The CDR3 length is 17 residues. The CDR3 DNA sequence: TGCGCCAGCAGCCAAGATAGGGAACGGGCGGGCACCCAGACCCAGTACTTC. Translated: CASSQDRERAGTQTQYF.

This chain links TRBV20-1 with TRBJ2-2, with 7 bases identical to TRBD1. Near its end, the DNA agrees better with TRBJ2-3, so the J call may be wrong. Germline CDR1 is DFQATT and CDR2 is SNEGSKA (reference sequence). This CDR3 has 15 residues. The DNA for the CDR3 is TGCAGTGCTCCCCGGGGTGAGGGGGCTCCTGGGGAGCAGTATTTT. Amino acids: CSAPRGEGAPGEQYF.

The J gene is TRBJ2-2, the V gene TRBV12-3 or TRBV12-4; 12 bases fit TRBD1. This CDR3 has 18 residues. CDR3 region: CASGFLAGQGASTGELFF. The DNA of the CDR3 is TGTGCTAGTGGTTTCCTCGCGGGACAGGGGGCAAGCACCGGGGAGCTGTTTTTT.

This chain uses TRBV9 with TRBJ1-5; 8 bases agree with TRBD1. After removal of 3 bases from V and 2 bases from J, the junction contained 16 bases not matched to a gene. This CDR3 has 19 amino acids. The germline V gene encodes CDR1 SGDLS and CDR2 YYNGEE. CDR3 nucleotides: TGTGCCAGCAGCGACGCAGGACAGGGAGGTGGGGGGGGCAATCAGCCCCAGCATTTT. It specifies CASSDAGQGGGGGNQPQHF.

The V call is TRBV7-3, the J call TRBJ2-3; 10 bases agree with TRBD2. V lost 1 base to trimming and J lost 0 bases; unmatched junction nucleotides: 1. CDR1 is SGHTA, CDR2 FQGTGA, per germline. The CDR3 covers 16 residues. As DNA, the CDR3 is TGTGCCAGCAGCTTAATGGGACTAGCGAGCACAGATACGCAGTATTTT. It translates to CASSLMGLASTDTQYF.

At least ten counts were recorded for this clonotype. CDR3 nucleotide sequence: TGTGCCAGCAGTTTAGGGGGGAAGCTTACTGCTTTCTTT. Translated, it gives CASSLGGKLTAFF. This rearrangement joins TRBV12-3 or TRBV12-4 to TRBJ1-1; a possible D gene is TRBD1 (5 bases). This CDR3 spans 13 amino acids. V was trimmed by 1 base and J by 11 bases, leaving 14 bases between them.

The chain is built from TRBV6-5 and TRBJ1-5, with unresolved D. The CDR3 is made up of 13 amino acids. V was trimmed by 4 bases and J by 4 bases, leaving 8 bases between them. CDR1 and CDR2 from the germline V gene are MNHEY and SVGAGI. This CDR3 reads CASSSRPNQPQHF. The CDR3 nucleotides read TGTGCCAGCAGTTCCAGACCAAATCAGCCCCAGCATTTT.

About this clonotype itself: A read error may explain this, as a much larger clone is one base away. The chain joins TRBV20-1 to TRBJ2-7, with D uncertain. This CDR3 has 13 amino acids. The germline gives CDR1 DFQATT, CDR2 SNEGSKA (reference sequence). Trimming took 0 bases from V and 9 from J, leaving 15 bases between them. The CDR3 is CSARDWRPSGQYF. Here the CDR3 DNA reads TGCAGTGCTAGAGATTGGCGGCCCTCCGGGCAGTACTTC.

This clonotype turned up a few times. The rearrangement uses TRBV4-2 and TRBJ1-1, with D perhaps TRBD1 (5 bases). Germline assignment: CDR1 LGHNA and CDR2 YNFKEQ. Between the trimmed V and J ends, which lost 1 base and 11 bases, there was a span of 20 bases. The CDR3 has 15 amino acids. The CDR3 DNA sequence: TGTGCCAGCAGCCAAGCTCAGGGAGGAGGAGCCGGTGCTTTCTTT. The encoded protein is CASSQAQGGGAGAFF.

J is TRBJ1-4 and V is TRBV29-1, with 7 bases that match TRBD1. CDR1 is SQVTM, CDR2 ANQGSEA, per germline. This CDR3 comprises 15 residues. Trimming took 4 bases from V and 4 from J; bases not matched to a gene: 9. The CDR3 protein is CSVVTGDGYNEKLFF. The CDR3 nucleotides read TGCAGCGTTGTAACAGGGGACGGATATAATGAAAAACTGTTTTTT.

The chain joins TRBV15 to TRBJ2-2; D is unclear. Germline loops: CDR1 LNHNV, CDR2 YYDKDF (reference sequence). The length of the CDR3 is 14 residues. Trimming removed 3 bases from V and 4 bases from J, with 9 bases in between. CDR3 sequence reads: CATSSLGTTGELFF. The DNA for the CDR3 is TGTGCCACCAGCAGCTTAGGAACCACCGGGGAGCTGTTTTTT.

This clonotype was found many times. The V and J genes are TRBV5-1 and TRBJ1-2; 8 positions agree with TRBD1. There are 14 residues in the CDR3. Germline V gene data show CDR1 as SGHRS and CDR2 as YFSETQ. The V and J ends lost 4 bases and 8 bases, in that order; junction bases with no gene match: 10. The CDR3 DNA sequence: TGCGCCAGCAGCCGGAACCCAGGGGGCGACGGCTACACCTTC. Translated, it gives CASSRNPGGDGYTF.

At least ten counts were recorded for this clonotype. The CDR3 sequence is CASSESRGRNQPQHF. In nucleotides, the CDR3 is TGTGCCAGCAGTGAATCCAGAGGTCGTAATCAGCCCCAGCATTTT. This chain joins TRBV25-1 and TRBJ1-5; D is undetermined. From germline, CDR1 is MGHDK and CDR2 SYGVNS. This CDR3 contains 15 residues. Trimming shortened V by 1 base and J by 4 bases, and 11 bases separated the two germline ends.

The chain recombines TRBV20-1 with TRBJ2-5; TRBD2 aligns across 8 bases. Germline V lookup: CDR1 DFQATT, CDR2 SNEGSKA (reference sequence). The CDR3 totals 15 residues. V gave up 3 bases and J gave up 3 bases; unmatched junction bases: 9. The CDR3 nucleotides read TGCAGTGCTAGCCGGGAGGGCGGGGAGGAAGAGACCCAGTACTTC. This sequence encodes CSASREGGEEETQYF.

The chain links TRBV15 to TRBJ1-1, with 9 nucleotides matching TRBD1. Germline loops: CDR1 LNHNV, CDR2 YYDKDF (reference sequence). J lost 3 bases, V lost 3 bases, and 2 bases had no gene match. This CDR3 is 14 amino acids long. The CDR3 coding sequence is TGTGCCACCAGCAGTACAGGGGGCTACACTGAAGCTTTCTTT. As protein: CATSSTGGYTEAFF.

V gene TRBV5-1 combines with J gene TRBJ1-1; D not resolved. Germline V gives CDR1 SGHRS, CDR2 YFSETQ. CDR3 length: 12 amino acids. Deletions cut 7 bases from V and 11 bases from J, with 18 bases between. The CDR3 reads CASREEWQKAFF. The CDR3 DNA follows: TGCGCCAGCCGGGAAGAGTGGCAGAAGGCTTTCTTT. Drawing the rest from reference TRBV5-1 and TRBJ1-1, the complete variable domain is KAGVTQTPRYLIKTRGQQVTLSCSPISGHRSVSWYQQTPGQGLQFLFEYFSETQRNKGNFPGRFSGRQFSNSRSEMNVSTLELGDSALYLCASREEWQKAFFGQGTRLTVV.

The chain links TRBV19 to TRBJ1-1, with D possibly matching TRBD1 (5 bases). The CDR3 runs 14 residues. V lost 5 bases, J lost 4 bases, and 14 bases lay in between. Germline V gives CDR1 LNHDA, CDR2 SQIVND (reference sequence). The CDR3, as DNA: TGTGCCAGTAGTGTGCAGGGCTGGAGCACTGAAGCTTTCTTT. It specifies CASSVQGWSTEAFF. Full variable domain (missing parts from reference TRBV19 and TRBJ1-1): DGGITQSPKYLFRKEGQNVTLSCEQNLNHDAMYWYRQDPGQGLRLIYYSQIVNDFQKGDIAEGYSVSREKKESFPLTVTSAQKNPTAFYLCASSVQGWSTEAFFGQGTRLTVV.

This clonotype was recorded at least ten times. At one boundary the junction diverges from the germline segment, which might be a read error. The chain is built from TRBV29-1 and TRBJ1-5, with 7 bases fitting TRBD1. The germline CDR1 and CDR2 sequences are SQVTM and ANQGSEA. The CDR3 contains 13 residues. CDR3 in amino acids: CSVQQGSNHPQHF. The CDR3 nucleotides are TGCAGCGTCCAACAGGGGAGCAATCACCCCCAGCATTTT.